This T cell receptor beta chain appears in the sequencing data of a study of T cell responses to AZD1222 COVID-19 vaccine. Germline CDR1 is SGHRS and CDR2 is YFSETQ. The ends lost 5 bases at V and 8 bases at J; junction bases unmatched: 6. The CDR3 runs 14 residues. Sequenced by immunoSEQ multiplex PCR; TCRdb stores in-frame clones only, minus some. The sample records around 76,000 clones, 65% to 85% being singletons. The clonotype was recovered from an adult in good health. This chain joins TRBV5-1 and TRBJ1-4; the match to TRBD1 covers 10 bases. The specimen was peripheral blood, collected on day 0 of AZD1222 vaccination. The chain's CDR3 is CASRVGTGAEKLFF. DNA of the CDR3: TGCGCCAGCAGGGTCGGGACAGGGGCCGAAAAACTGTTTTTT. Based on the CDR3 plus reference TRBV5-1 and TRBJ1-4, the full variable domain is KAGVTQTPRYLIKTRGQQVTLSCSPISGHRSVSWYQQTPGQGLQFLFEYFSETQRNKGNFPGRFSGRQFSNSRSEMNVSTLELGDSALYLCASRVGTGAEKLFFGSGTQLSVL.